This T cell receptor beta chain was captured by sequencing in a study of beta chain features in type 1 diabetes. In the study overall: Sorted cells, some 110,000,000 in number, were examined across all samples. Whole-study results and caveats: Whether HLA type influences TCRB rearrangement remained unresolved here. Insertions were fewer and deletions more numerous at VDJ junctions in type 1 diabetes patients. Moderate but significant shortening of TCRB CDR3s was recorded in all four CD4+ subsets from Type 1 diabetes patients.

Germline CDR1 reads MDHEN; CDR2 reads SYDVKM. V trimming: 6 bases; J trimming: 2 bases; junction bases outside the gene matches: 5. This CDR3 comprises 14 residues. This clone was recorded a few times. What it binds is not known. This sample also contains other DNA sequences that code for the same CDR3. TCRB transcripts that were expressed got sequenced, as all of the isolated RNA had been reverse transcribed. Data came from immunoSEQ multiplex PCR; TCRdb stores just in-frame clones and leaves some out. The data hold about 700,000 clones, with about an eighth observed a single time. Blood was collected once per donor into heparin, averaging about 110 mL.

Sequencing used naive CD4+ T cells from blood. This rearrangement joins TRBV28 to TRBJ2-7, with 9 bases aligning to TRBD1. The TCR comes from a man younger than 35 with type 1 diabetes. CDR3 loop: CASRSGQGTYEQYF. The CDR3 bases are TGTGCCAGCAGGTCGGGACAGGGAACCTACGAGCAGTACTTC. Full variable domain (rest looked up from reference TRBV28 and TRBJ2-7): DVKVTQSSRYLVKRTGEKVFLECVQDMDHENMFWYRQDPGLGLRLIYFSYDVKMKEKGDIPEGYSVSREKKERFSLILESASTNQTSMYLCASRSGQGTYEQYFGPGTRLTVT.